This entry is about one T cell receptor (beta chain). The antigen is not known. V shed 4 bases and J shed 3 bases, with 13 bases lying between them. Germline CDR1 reads SGHNT; CDR2 reads YYREEE (reference sequence). This CDR3 is built from 14 residues. The data belong to a study of cytomegalovirus exposure and HLA in healthy donors. Broader study findings: Beyond CMV serostatus, there was no information to go on about immune exposure. TCR beta chains numbering under 200 were designated cytomegalovirus-associated.

With 60 Vbeta and 13 Jbeta primers, the PCR was carried out. Here immunoSEQ multiplex PCR was the method, and the copy in TCRdb shows in-frame clones only, minus some. The sample shows about 230,000 clones, about 89% of them seen only once. V gene TRBV5-4 combines with J gene TRBJ1-1; tentatively, D is TRBD1 (5 bases). This clonotype originated in a woman aged 18-35 years in good health and CMV-seronegative. The sequenced sample was PBMCs. CDR3 DNA sequence: TGTGCCAGCAGCCTTCCCTCGGGGGACACTGAAGCTTTCTTT. It translates to CASSLPSGDTEAFF.